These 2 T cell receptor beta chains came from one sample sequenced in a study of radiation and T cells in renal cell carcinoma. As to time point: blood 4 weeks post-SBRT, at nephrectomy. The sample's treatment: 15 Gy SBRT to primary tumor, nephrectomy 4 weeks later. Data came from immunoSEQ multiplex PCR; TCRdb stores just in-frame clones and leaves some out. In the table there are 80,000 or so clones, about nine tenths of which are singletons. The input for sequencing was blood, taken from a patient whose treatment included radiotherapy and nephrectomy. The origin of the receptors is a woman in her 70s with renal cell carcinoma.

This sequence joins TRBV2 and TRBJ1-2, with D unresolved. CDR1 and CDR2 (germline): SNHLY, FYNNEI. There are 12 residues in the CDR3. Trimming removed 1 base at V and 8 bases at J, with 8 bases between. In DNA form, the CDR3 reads TGTGCCAGCAGTGAAGAGGAATTAGGCTACACCTTC. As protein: CASSEEELGYTF.

CDR3 loop: CASRIAGEQFF. CDR3 in DNA: TGTGCCAGTAGAATTGCGGGTGAGCAGTTCTTC. The chain carries TRBV19 and TRBJ2-1; tentative D call: TRBD2 (5 bases). V was clipped by 6 bases and J by 9 bases, with 9 bases between them. Germline CDR1 reads LNHDA; CDR2 reads SQIVND (reference sequence). The CDR3 sequence is 11 residues long.